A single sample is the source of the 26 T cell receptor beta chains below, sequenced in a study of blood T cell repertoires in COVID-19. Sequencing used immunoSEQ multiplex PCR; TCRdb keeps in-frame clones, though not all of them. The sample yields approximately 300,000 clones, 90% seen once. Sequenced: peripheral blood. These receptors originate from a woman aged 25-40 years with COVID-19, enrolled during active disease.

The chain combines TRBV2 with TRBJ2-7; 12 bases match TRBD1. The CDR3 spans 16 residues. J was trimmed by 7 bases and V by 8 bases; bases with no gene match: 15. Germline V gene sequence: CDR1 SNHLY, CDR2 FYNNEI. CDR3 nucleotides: TGTGCCAGCCAAAGTCTCCGGGACAGGGGGCATCGGGAGCAGTACTTC. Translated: CASQSLRDRGHREQYF.

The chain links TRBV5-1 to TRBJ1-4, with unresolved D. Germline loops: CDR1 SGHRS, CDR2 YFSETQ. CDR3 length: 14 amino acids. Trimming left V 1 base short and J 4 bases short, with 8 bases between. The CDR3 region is CASSLSQLNEKLFF. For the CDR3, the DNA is TGCGCCAGCAGCTTGTCACAGCTTAATGAAAAACTGTTTTTT.

CDR3 amino acids: CASSTSYRGSLAKNIQYF. The CDR3 DNA follows: TGTGCCAGCAGCACGAGTTACAGGGGTTCCTTAGCCAAAAACATTCAGTACTTC. This chain connects TRBV7-2 to TRBJ2-4; 7 bases map to TRBD1. Germline loops: CDR1 SGHTA, CDR2 FQGNSA. The V and J ends lost 5 bases and 0 bases, in that order; junction bases with no gene match: 13. This CDR3 has 18 residues.

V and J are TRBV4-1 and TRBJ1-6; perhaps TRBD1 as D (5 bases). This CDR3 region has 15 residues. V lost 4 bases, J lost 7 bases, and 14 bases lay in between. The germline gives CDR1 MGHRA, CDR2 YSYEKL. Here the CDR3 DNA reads TGCGCCAGCAGCCCGTCCGGGGGAAAAAATTCACCCCTCCACTTT. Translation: CASSPSGGKNSPLHF.

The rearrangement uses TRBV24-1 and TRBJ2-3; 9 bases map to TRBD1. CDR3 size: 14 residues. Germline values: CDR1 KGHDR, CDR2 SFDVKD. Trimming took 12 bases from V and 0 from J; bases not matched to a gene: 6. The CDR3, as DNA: TGTGCCCGGACAGGGGATTATAGCACAGATACGCAGTATTTT. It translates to CARTGDYSTDTQYF.

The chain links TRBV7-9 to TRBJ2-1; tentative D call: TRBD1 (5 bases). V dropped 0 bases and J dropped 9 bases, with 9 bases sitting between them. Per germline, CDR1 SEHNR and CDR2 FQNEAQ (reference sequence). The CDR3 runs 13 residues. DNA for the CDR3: TGTGCCAGCAGCTTAGCGACAGCAAGTGAGCAGTTCTTC. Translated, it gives CASSLATASEQFF.

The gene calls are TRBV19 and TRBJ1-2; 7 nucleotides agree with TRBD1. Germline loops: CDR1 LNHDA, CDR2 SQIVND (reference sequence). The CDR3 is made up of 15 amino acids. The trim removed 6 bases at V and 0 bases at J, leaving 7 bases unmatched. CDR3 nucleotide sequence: TGTGCCAGTAGCAACCAGGGACAGACTAACTATGGCTACACCTTC. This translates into CASSNQGQTNYGYTF.

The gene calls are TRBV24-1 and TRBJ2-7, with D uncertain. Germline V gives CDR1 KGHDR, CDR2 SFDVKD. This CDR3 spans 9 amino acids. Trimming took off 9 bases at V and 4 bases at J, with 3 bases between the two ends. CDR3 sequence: CATAYEQYF. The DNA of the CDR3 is TGTGCCACCGCGTACGAGCAGTACTTC.

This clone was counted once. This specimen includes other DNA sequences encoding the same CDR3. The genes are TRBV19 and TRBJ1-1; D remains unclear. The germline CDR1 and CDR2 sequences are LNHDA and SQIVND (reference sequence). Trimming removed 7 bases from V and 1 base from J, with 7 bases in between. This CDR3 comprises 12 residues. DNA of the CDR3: TGTGCCAGTAATGAGGGGAACACTGAAGCTTTCTTT. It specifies CASNEGNTEAFF.

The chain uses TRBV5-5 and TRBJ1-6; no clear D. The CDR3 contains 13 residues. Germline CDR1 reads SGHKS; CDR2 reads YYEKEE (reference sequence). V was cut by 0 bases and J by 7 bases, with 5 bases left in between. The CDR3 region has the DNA TGTGCCAGCAGCTTGGTTCTGAATTCACCCCTCCACTTT. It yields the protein CASSLVLNSPLHF. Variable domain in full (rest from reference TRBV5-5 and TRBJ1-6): DAGVTQSPTHLIKTRGQQVTLRCSPISGHKSVSWYQQVLGQGPQFIFQYYEKEERGRGNFPDRFSARQFPNYSSELNVNALLLGDSALYLCASSLVLNSPLHFGNGTRLTVT.

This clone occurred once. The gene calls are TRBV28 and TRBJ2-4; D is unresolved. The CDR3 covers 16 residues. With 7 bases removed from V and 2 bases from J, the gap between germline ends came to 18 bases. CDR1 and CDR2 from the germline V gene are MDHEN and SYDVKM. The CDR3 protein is CASTPRSRSPKNIQYF. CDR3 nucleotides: TGTGCCAGCACCCCGAGGTCACGTTCGCCCAAAAACATTCAGTACTTC.

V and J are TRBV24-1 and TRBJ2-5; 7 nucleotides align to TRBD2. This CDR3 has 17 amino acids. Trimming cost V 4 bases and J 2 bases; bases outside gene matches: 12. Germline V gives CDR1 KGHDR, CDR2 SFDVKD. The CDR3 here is CATSDPPGGRGQETQYF. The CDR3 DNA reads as TGTGCCACCAGTGACCCTCCCGGGGGGAGAGGGCAAGAGACCCAGTACTTC.

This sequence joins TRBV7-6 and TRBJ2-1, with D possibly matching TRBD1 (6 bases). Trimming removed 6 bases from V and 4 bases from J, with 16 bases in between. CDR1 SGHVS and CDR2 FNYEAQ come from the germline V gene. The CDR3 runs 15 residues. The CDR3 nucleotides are TGTGCCAGCAGTCGAACCGGGACACAGTACAATGAGCAGTTCTTC. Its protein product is CASSRTGTQYNEQFF.

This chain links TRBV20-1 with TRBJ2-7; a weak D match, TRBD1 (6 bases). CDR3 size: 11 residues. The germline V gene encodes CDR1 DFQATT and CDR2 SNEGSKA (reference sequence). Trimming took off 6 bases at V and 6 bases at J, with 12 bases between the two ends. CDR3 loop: CSANTGIEQYF. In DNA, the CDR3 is TGCAGTGCCAATACAGGGATCGAGCAGTACTTC.

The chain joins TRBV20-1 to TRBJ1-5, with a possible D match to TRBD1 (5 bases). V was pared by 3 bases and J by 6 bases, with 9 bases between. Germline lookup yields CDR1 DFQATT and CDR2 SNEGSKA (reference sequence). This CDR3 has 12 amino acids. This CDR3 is CSASQGSQPQHF. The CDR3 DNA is TGCAGTGCTAGTCAGGGAAGTCAGCCCCAGCATTTT.

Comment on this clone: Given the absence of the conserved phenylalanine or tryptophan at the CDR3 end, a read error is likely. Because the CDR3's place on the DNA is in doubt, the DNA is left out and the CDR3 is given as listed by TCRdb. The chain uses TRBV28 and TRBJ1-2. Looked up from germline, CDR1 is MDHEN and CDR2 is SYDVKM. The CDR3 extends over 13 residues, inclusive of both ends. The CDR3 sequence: CASSLTRGGLRAS.

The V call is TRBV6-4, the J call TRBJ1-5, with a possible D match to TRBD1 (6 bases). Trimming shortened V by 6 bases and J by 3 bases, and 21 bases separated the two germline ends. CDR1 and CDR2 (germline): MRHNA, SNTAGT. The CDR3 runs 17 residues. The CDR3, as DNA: TGTGCCAGCAGACCCCTCTACAGGGAAAGCGACAATCAGCCCCAGCATTTT. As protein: CASRPLYRESDNQPQHF.

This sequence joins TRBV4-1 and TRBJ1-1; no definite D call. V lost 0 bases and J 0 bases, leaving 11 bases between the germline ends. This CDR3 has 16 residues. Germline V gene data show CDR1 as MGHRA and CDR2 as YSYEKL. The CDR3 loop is CASSQDPGTMNTEAFF. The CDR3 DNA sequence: TGCGCCAGCAGCCAAGATCCGGGAACAATGAACACTGAAGCTTTCTTT.

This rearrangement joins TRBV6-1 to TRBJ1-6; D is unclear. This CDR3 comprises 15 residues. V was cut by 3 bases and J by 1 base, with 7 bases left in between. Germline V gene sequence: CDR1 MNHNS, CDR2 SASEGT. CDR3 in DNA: TGTGCCAGCAGTGATGGAGTTTCCTATAATTCACCCCTCCACTTT. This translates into CASSDGVSYNSPLHF.

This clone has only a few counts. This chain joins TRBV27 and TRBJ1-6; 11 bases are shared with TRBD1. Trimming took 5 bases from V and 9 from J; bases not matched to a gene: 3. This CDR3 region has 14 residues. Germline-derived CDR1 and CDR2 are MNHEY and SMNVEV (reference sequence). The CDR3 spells CASSRTGGFSPLHF. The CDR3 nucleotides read TGTGCCAGCAGTAGGACAGGGGGCTTTTCACCCCTCCACTTT.

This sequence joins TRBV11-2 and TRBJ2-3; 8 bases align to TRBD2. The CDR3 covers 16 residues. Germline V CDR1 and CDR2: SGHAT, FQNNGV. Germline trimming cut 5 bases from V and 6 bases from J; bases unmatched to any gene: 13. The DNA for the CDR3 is TGTGCCAGCAGCCCGGGGGGGCAGCGGTTCGCGGATACGCAGTATTTT. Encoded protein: CASSPGGQRFADTQYF. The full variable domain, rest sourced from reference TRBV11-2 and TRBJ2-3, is EAGVAQSPRYKIIEKRQSVAFWCNPISGHATLYWYQQILGQGPKLLIQFQNNGVVDDSQLPKDRFSAERLKGVDSTLKIQPAKLEDSAVYLCASSPGGQRFADTQYFGPGTRLTVL.

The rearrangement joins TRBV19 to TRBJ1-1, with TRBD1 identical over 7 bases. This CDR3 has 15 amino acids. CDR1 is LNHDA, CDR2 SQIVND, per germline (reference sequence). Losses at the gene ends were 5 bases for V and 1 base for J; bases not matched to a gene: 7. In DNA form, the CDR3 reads TGTGCCAGTAGTCCCTACCGGACAGGGAACACTGAAGCTTTCTTT. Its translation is CASSPYRTGNTEAFF.

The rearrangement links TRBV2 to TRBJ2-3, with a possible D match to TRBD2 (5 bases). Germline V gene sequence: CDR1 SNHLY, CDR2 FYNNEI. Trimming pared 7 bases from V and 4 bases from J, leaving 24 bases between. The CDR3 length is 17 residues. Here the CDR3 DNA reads TGTGCCAGCAATGAGTACTCTGGACTCCGGGCCGCAGATACGCAGTATTTT. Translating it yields CASNEYSGLRAADTQYF.

CDR3 amino acids: CASSLGQGVGTDTQYF. The CDR3 nucleotides are TGTGCCAGCAGCCTTGGACAGGGAGTGGGCACAGATACGCAGTATTTT. This chain uses TRBV9 with TRBJ2-3, with 8 bases aligning to TRBD1. The CDR3 extends over 16 amino acids. Germline CDR1 reads SGDLS; CDR2 reads YYNGEE. The trim removed 4 bases at V and 1 base at J, leaving 8 bases unmatched.

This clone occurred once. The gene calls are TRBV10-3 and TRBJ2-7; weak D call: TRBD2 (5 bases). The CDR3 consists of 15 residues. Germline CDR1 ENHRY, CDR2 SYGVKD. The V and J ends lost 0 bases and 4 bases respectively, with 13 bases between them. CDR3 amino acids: CAISESGSGKYEQYF. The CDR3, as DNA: TGTGCCATCAGTGAGTCGGGGTCGGGAAAGTACGAGCAGTACTTC.

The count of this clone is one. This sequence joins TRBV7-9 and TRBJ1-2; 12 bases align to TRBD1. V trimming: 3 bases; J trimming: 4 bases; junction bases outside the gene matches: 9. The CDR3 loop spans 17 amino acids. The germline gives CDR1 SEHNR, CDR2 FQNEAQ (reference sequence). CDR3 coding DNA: TGTGCCAGCAGCTTCACGGGACAGGGGGCGAGGGGCTATGGCTACACCTTC. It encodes CASSFTGQGARGYGYTF.